This T cell receptor (beta chain) comes out of a study of CD8 T cells in ankylosing spondylitis. The study, taken as a whole, reports: It was reported that disease-linked clones were significantly enriched in matched ankylosing spondylitis synovial fluid. Ankylosing spondylitis blood appeared to be characterized by a TCR beta motif of eight or nine highly homologous variants.

Points on this clonotype: Its antigen is unknown.

TCRdb used MiXCR to reprocess the 5' RACE reads, holding one entry per CDR3 protein. The sample shows 400,000 or so distinct CDR3 sequences, roughly 26% of them seen only once. Trimming stripped 2 bases from V and 4 bases from J, with 12 bases between. The CDR3 totals 15 residues. The chain recombines TRBV12-3 or TRBV12-4 with TRBJ1-3; D is uncertain. The source of this sequence is a male donor with ankylosing spondylitis. Source material: blood, either unsorted or a sorted T cell fraction (not recorded which). The CDR3, as DNA: TGTGCCAGCAGTTTATCGGGAAGACGAGGAAACACCATATATTTT. This codes for CASSLSGRRGNTIYF.